The following is a T cell receptor (beta chain) sequence with its context. Its cognate antigen is unknown. This sample is drawn from a study of cytomegalovirus exposure and HLA in healthy donors. Study-wide findings and caveats: Donors belonging to an Asian-associated ancestry cluster reportedly showed fewer N-insertions in productive TCRs than the roughly 670-donor mean, according to what a later analysis found. Later analysis associated a missense DCLRE1C variant with TCR beta V- and J-gene trimming.

Germline loops: CDR1 SEHNR, CDR2 FQNEAQ (reference sequence). Trimming cost V 4 bases and J 2 bases; bases outside gene matches: 5. This CDR3 region has 15 residues. Primers for the PCR totalled 60 Vbeta and 13 Jbeta. Repertoires were generated with immunoSEQ multiplex PCR, while TCRdb's copy carries only in-frame clones and drops some. The sample includes about 100,000 clones, approximately 80% seen only once; the top ten take approximately 4.2%. This chain joins TRBV7-9 and TRBJ2-7; 10 bases agree with TRBD2. Input material: PBMCs. The source is a woman aged 70-85 years in good health and CMV-seropositive. The CDR3 loop reads CASSYSGRQPYEQYF. CDR3 DNA: TGTGCCAGCAGCTATAGCGGGAGGCAACCCTACGAGCAGTACTTC.